A single sample is the source of the 3 T cell receptor beta chains below, sequenced in a study of CD8+ T cells in alopecia areata. cDNA serving as the sequencing template came from extracted, reverse transcribed RNA. Produced via immunoSEQ multiplex PCR; TCRdb's table is partial and in-frame only. Here the sample spans about 170,000 clones, less than 80% being singletons. The specimen comprised CD8+ T cells sorted from blood, sampled at week 0. Every receptor here comes from a human donor with alopecia areata.

This clone was detected a few times. This chain connects TRBV7-2 to TRBJ2-5; 7 nucleotides align to TRBD2. The CDR3 is 15 residues long. V gave up 2 bases and J gave up 2 bases; unmatched junction bases: 5. Germline CDR1 is SGHTA and CDR2 is FQGNSA. The CDR3 protein is CASSLLLREQETQYF. DNA for the CDR3: TGTGCCAGCAGCTTACTGCTGCGGGAGCAAGAGACCCAGTACTTC.

The V gene is TRBV5-4, the J gene TRBJ2-7; D unresolved. Germline CDR1 and CDR2: SGHNT and YYREEE (reference sequence). The CDR3 has 15 amino acids. V lost 4 bases and J lost 6, with 20 bases in between. The CDR3 sequence is CASSPYRAPSPEQYF. The CDR3 DNA is TGTGCCAGCAGCCCCTACCGGGCCCCCTCCCCCGAGCAGTACTTC.

This chain connects TRBV7-9 to TRBJ2-3; no definite D call. The V gene lost 0 bases and the J gene lost 6 bases, with 10 bases spanning the gap. Germline V lookup: CDR1 SEHNR, CDR2 FQNEAQ (reference sequence). The CDR3 loop spans 14 amino acids. The CDR3 DNA follows: TGTGCCAGCAGCTTAGCGACCCAACCGGATACGCAGTATTTT. Its protein product is CASSLATQPDTQYF. The full variable domain, with the rest looked up from reference TRBV7-9 and TRBJ2-3, is DTGVSQNPRHKITKRGQNVTFRCDPISEHNRLYWYRQTLGQGPEFLTYFQNEAQLEKSRLLSDRFSAERPKGSFSTLEIQRTEQGDSAMYLCASSLATQPDTQYFGPGTRLTVL.